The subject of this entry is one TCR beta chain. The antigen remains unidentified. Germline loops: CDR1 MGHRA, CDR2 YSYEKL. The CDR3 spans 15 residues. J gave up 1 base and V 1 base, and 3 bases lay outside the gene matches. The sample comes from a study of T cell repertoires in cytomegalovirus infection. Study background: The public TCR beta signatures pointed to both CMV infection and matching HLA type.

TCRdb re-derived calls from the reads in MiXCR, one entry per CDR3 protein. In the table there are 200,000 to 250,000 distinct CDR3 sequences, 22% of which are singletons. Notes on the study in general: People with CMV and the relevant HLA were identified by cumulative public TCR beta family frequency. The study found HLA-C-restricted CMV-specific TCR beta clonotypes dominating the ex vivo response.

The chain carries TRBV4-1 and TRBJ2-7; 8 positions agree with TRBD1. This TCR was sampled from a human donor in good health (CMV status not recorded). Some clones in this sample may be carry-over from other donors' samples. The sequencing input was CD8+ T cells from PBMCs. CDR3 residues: CASSQGQGRSYEQYF. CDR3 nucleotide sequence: TGCGCCAGCAGCCAAGGACAGGGGCGATCCTACGAGCAGTACTTC.